This T cell receptor (beta chain) was sequenced in a study of OX40 agonist ivuxolimab in advanced cancers. Study background: Dose-escalation patients' cancers were hepatocellular carcinoma, melanoma, renal cell or head and neck cancer. Prior anti-PD-1, anti-PD-L1 or anti-CTLA-4 therapy was allowed; 30% to 40% had some.

Sequenced by immunoSEQ multiplex PCR; TCRdb stores in-frame clones only, minus some. Of 60,000 to 80,000 clones in the sample, about nine tenths were seen once. A history of autoimmune disease or systemic immunosuppression excluded patients. The germline CDR1 and CDR2 sequences are SNHLY and FYNNEI. The germline V and J ends were trimmed by 3 bases and 2 bases, with 13 bases remaining between them. The CDR3 covers 15 residues. The chain has TRBV2 and TRBJ1-1; D is unclear. The sequence derives from an adult with an advanced solid tumor such as melanoma, head and neck, liver or kidney cancer. The sample in question was CD4+ or CD8+ T cells sorted from blood, obtained in a trial of the OX40 agonist ivuxolimab. Written as DNA, the CDR3 is TGTGCCAGCAGTGAGTTTGGGGTTGTCAACACTGAAGCTTTCTTT. Translation: CASSEFGVVNTEAFF. Filled out from reference TRBV2 and TRBJ1-1, the complete variable domain reads EPEVTQTPSHQVTQMGQEVILRCVPISNHLYFYWYRQILGQKVEFLVSFYNNEISEKSEIFDDQFSVERPDGSNFTLKIRSTKLEDSAMYFCASSEFGVVNTEAFFGQGTRLTVV.